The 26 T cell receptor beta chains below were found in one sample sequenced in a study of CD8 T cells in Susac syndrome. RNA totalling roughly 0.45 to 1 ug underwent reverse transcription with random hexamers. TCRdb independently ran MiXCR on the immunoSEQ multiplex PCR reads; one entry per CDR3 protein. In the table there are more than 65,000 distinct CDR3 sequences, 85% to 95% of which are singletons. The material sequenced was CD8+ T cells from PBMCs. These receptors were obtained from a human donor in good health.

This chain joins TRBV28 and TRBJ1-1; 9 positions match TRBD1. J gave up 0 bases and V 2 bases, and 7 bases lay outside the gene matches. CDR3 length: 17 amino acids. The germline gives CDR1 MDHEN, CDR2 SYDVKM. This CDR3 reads CASSLTGGAGLNTEAFF. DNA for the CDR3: TGTGCCAGCAGTTTAACAGGGGGCGCAGGGCTGAACACTGAAGCTTTCTTT.

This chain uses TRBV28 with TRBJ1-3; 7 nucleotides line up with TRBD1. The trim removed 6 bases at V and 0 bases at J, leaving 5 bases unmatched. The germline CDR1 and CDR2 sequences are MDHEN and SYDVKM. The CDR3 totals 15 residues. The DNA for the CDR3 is TGTGCCAGCAGCCGGGGACAGACCTCTGGAAACACCATATATTTT. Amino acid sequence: CASSRGQTSGNTIYF.

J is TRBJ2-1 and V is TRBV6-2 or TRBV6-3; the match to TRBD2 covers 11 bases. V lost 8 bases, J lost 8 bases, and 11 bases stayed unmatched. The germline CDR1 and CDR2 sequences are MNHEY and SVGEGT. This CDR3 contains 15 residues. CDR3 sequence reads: CASQQRLAGNHEQFF. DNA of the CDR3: TGTGCCAGCCAACAGAGACTAGCGGGGAATCATGAGCAGTTCTTC.

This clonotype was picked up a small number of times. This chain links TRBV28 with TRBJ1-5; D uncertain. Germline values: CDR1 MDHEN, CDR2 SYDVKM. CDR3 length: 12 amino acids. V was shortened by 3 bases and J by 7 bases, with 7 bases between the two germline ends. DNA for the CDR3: TGTGCCAGCAGTTTGTGGGGACAGCCCCAGCATTTT. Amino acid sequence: CASSLWGQPQHF.

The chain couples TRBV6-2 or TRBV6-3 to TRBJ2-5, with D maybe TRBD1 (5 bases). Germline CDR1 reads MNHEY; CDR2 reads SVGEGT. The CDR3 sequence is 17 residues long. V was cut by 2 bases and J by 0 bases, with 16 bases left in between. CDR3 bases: TGTGCCAGCAGTTACGCGACAGTGGGGTTGTACCAAGAGACCCAGTACTTC. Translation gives CASSYATVGLYQETQYF.

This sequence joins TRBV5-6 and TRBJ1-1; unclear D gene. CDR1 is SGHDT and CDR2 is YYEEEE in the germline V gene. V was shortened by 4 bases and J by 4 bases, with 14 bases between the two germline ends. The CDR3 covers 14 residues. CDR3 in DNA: TGTGCCAGCAGCCCGTGGGTCATGGGCACTGAAGCTTTCTTT. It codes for CASSPWVMGTEAFF.

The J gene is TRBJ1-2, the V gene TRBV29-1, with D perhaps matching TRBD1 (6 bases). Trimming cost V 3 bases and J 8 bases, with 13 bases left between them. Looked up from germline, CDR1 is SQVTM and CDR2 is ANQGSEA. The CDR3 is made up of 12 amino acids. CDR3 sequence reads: CSVESGGGGYTF. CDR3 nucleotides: TGCAGCGTTGAGTCCGGGGGGGGCGGCTACACCTTC.

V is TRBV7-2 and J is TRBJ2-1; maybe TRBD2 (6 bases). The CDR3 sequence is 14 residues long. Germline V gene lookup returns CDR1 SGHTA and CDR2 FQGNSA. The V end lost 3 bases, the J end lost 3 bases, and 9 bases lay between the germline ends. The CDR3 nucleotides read TGTGCCAGCAGCTTCAGCGGGTACTACAATGAGCAGTTCTTC. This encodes CASSFSGYYNEQFF.

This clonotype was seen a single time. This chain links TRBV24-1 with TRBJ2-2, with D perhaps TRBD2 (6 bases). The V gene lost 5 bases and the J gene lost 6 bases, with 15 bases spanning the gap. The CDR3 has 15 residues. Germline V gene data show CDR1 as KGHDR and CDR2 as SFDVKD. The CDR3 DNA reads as TGTGCCACCAGTGTCTCAGGGAGGCTATCCGGGGAGCTGTTTTTT. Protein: CATSVSGRLSGELFF.

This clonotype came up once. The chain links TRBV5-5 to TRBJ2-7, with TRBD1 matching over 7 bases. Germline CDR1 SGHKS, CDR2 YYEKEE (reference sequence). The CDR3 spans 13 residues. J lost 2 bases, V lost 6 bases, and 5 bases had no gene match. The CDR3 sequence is CASTDRDPYEQYF. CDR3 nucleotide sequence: TGTGCCAGCACCGACAGGGATCCCTACGAGCAGTACTTC.

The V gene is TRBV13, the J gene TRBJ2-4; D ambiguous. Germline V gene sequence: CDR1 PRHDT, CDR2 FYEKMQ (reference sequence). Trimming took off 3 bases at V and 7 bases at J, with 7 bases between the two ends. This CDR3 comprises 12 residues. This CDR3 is CASSFLGNIQYF. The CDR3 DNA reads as TGTGCCAGCAGCTTTCTAGGGAACATTCAGTACTTC.

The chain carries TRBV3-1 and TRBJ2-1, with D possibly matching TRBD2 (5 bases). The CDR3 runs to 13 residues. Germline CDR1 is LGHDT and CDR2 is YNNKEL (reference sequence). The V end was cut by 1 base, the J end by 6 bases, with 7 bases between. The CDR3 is CASSQGTSNEQFF. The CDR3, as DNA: TGTGCCAGCAGCCAAGGCACTAGCAATGAGCAGTTCTTC.

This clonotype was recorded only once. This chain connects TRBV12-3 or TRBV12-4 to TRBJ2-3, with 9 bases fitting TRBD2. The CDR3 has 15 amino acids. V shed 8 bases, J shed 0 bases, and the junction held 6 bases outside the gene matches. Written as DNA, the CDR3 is TGTGCCAGCTGTCTAAGCGGGGGGAGCACAGATACGCAGTATTTT. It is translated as CASCLSGGSTDTQYF.

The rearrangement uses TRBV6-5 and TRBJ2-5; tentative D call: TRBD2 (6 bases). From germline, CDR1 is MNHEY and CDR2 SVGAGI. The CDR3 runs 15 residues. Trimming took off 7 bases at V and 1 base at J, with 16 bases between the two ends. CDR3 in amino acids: CASTNWGEFQETQYF. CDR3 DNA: TGTGCCAGCACAAATTGGGGGGAATTCCAAGAGACCCAGTACTTC.

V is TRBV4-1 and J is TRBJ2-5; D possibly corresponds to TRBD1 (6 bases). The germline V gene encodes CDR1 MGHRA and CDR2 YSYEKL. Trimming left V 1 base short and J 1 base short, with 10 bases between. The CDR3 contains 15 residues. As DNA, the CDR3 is TGCGCCAGCAGCCAAGTATGGACAGTCCAAGAGACCCAGTACTTC. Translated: CASSQVWTVQETQYF.

As DNA, the CDR3 is TGTGCCAGCAGTGAAGCAATCACCTACGAGCAGTACGTC. Translating it yields CASSEAITYEQYV. The genes are TRBV6-1 and TRBJ2-7; no firm D call. V lost 0 bases and J 2 bases, leaving 5 bases between the germline ends. The CDR3 contains 13 residues. CDR1 and CDR2 (germline): MNHNS, SASEGT.

CDR3 in DNA: TGTGCCAGCAGCCTCGACAGGGGGCAAGATGAGCAGTTCTTC. Protein product: CASSLDRGQDEQFF. The chain is built from TRBV27 and TRBJ2-1; 10 bases are a match to TRBD1. From germline, CDR1 is MNHEY and CDR2 SMNVEV (reference sequence). V shed 6 bases, J shed 8 bases, and the junction held 7 bases outside the gene matches. The CDR3 covers 14 residues.

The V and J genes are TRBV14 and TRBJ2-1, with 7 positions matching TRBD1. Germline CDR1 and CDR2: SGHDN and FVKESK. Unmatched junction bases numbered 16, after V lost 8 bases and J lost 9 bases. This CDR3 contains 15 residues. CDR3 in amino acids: CASGNPGGGLAEQFF. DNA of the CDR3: TGTGCCAGCGGAAATCCAGGGGGTGGCTTGGCTGAGCAGTTCTTC. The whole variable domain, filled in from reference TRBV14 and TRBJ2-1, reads EAGVTQFPSHSVIEKGQTVTLRCDPISGHDNLYWYRRVMGKEIKFLLHFVKESKQDESGMPNNRFLAERTGGTYSTLKVQPAELEDSGVYFCASGNPGGGLAEQFFGPGTRLTVL.

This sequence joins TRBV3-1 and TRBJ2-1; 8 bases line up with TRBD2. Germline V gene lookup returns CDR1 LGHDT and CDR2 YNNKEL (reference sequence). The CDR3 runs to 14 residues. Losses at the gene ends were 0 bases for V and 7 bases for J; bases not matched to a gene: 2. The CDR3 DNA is TGTGCCAGCAGCCAAGAGGGACTAGGGAATGAGCAGTTCTTC. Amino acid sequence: CASSQEGLGNEQFF.

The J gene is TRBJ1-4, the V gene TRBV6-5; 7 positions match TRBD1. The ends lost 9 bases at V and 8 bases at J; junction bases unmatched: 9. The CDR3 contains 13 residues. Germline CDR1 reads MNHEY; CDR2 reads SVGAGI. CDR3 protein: CASGGTAVEKLFF. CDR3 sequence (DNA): TGTGCCAGTGGGGGGACAGCAGTCGAAAAACTGTTTTTT.

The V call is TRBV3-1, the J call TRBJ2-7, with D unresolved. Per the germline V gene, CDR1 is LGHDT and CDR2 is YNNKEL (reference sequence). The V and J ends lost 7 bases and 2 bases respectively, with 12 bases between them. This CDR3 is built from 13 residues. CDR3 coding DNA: TGTGCCAGCACCGCGGTGGGGACCTACGAGCAGTACTTC. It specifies CASTAVGTYEQYF.

The CDR3 is CASSQAPSSTENTEAFF. CDR3 coding DNA: TGCGCCAGCAGCCAAGCCCCCTCGTCTACAGAGAACACTGAAGCTTTCTTT. The V call is TRBV4-3, the J call TRBJ1-1; D gene unclear. V gave up 1 base and J gave up 1 base, with 16 bases separating them. This CDR3 region has 17 residues. Germline assignment: CDR1 LGHNA and CDR2 YSLEER.

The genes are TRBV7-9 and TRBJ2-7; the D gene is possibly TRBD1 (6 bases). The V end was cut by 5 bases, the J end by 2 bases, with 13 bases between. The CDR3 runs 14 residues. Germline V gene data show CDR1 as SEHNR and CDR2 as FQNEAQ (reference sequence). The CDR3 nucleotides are TGTGCCAGCAGCCTCGGAAGGACAGCCTACGAGCAGTACTTC. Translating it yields CASSLGRTAYEQYF.

The CDR3 sequence is CASSHRDRDIGKQFF. The CDR3 DNA reads TGTGCCAGCAGCCACCGGGACAGGGACATAGGGAAGCAGTTCTTC. The chain employs TRBV7-9 and TRBJ2-1; 9 bases align to TRBD1. CDR3 size: 15 residues. The V gene's germline CDR1 is SEHNR and CDR2 FQNEAQ (reference sequence). J was trimmed by 11 bases and V by 5 bases; bases with no gene match: 13. The entire variable domain, with the rest obtained from reference TRBV7-9 and TRBJ2-1, is as follows: DTGVSQNPRHKITKRGQNVTFRCDPISEHNRLYWYRQTLGQGPEFLTYFQNEAQLEKSRLLSDRFSAERPKGSFSTLEIQRTEQGDSAMYLCASSHRDRDIGKQFFGPGTRLTVL.

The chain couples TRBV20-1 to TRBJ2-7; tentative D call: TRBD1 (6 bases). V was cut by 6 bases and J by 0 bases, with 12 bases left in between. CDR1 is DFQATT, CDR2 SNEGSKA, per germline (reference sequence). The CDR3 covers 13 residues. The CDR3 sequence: CSAEGVYSYEQYV. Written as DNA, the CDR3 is TGCAGTGCCGAGGGGGTGTACTCCTACGAGCAGTACGTC.

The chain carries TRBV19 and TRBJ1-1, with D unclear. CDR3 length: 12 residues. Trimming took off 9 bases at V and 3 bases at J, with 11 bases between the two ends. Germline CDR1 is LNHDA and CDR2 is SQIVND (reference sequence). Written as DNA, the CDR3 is TGTGCCAGCTTTATCGGGGACACTGAAGCTTTCTTT. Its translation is CASFIGDTEAFF.